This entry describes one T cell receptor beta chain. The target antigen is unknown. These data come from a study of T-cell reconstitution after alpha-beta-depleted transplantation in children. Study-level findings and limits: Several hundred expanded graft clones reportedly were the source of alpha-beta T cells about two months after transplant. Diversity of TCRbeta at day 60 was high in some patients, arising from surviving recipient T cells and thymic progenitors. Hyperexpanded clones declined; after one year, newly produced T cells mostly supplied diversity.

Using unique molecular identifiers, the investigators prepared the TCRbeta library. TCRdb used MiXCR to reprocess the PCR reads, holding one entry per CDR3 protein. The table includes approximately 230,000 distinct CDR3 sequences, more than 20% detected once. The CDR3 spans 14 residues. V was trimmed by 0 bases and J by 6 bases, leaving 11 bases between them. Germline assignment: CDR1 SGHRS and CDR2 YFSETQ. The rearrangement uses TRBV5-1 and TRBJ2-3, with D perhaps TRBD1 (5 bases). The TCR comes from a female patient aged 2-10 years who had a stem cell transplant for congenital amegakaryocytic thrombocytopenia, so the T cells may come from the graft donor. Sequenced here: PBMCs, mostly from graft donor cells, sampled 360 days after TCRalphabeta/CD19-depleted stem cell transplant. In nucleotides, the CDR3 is TGCGCCAGCAGCTTGGTAGGGGCTGGGGATACGCAGTATTTT. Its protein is CASSLVGAGDTQYF. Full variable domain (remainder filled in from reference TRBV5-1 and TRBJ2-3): KAGVTQTPRYLIKTRGQQVTLSCSPISGHRSVSWYQQTPGQGLQFLFEYFSETQRNKGNFPGRFSGRQFSNSRSEMNVSTLELGDSALYLCASSLVGAGDTQYFGPGTRLTVL.